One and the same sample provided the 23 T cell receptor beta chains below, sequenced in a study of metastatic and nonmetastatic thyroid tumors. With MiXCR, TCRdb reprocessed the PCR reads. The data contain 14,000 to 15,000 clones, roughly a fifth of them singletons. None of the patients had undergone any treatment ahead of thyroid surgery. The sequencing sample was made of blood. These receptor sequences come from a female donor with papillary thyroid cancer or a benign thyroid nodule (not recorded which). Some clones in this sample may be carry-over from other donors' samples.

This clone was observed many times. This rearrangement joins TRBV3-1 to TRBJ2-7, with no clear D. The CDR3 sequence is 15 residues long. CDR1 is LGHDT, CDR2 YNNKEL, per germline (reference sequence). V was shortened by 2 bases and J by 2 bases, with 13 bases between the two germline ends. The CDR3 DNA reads TGTGCCAGCAGCCAACTCCTTGATCCTACCTACGAGCAGTACTTC. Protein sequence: CASSQLLDPTYEQYF.

The CDR3 reads CATSSKLTGGFRMNTEAFF. CDR3 bases: TGTGCCACCAGCAGTAAACTAACAGGGGGATTTAGGATGAACACTGAAGCTTTCTTT. V is TRBV15 and J is TRBJ1-1; 8 positions match TRBD1. Trimming removed 3 bases from V and 0 bases from J; junction bases left unmatched: 15. This CDR3 contains 19 residues. Germline V lookup: CDR1 LNHNV, CDR2 YYDKDF (reference sequence).

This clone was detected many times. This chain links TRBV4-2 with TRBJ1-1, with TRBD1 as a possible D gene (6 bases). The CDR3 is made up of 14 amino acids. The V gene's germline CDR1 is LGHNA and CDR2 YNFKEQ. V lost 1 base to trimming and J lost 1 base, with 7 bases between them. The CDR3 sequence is CASSQVGQNTEAFF. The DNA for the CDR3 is TGTGCCAGCAGCCAAGTGGGACAGAACACTGAAGCTTTCTTT.

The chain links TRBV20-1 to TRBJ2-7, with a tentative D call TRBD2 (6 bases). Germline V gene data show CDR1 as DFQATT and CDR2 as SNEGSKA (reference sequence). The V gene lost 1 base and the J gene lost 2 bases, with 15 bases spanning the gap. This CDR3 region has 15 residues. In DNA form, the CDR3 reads TGCAGTGCTAGAGTTCCGGAGGGCCTACCCTACGAGCAGTACTTC. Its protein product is CSARVPEGLPYEQYF.

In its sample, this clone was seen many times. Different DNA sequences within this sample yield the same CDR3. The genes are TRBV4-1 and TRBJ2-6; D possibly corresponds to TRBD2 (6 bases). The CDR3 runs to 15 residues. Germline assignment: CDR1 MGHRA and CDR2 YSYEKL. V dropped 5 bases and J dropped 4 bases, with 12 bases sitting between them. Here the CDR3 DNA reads TGCGCCAGCAGCTCTGGGGGGTCGGGGGCCAACGTCCTGACTTTC. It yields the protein CASSSGGSGANVLTF.

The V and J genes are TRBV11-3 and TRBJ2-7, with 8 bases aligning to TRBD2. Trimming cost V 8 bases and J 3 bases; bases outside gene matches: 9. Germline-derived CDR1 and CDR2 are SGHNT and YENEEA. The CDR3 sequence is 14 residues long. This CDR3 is CASGAGGLNYEQYF. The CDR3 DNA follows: TGTGCCAGCGGGGCGGGAGGTCTCAACTACGAGCAGTACTTC.

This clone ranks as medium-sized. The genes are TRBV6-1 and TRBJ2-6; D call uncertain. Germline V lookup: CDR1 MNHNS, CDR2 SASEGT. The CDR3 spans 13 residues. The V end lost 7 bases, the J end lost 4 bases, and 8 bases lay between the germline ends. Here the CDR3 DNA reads TGTGCCAGCAAGCTATCCGGGGCCAACGTCCTGACTTTC. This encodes CASKLSGANVLTF.

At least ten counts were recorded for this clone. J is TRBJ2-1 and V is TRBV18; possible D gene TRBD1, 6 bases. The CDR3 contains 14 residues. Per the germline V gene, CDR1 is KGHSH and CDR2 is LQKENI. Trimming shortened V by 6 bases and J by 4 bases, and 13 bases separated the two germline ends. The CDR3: CASSDRQVYNEQFF. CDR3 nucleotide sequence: TGTGCCAGCTCGGATCGACAGGTATACAATGAGCAGTTCTTC.

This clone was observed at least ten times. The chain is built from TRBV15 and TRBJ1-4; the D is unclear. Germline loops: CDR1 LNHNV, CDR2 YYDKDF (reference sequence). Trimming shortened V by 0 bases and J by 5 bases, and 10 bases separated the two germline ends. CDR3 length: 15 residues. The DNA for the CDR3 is TGTGCCACCAGCAGAGAAATAACTACAAATGAAAAACTGTTTTTT. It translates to CATSREITTNEKLFF.

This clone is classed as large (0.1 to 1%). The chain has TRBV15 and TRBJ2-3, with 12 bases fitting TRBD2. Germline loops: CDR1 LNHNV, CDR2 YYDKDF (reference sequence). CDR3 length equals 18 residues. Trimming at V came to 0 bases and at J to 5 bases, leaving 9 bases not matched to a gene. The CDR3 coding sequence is TGTGCCACCAGCAGAGATACTCTAGCGGGAGGGCGAGGAGATACGCAGTATTTT. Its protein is CATSRDTLAGGRGDTQYF.

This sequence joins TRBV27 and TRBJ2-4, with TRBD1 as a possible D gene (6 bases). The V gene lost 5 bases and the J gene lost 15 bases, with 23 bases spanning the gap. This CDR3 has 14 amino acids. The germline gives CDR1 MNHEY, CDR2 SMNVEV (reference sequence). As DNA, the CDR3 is TGTGCCAGCAGTAGCGCCCAGGGGAAAAACATTAGGTACTTC. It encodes CASSSAQGKNIRYF.

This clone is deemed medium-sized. Written as DNA, the CDR3 is TGTGCCAGCAGTTCAGGGGGTGGGGCCAACGTCCTGACTTTC. Translated: CASSSGGGANVLTF. The chain recombines TRBV6-2 or TRBV6-3 with TRBJ2-6, with 7 bases identical to TRBD1. Trimming removed 4 bases from V and 3 bases from J; junction bases left unmatched: 0. Germline assignment: CDR1 MNHEY and CDR2 SVGEGT. The CDR3 extends over 14 amino acids.

The CDR3 loop reads CASSDSTYEQYF. DNA for the CDR3: TGTGCCAGCAGTGACAGTACCTACGAGCAGTACTTC. This rearrangement joins TRBV6-1 to TRBJ2-7; no firm D call. The germline V gene has CDR1 MNHNS and CDR2 SASEGT. The CDR3 loop spans 12 amino acids. Trimming pared 3 bases from V and 2 bases from J, leaving 5 bases between.

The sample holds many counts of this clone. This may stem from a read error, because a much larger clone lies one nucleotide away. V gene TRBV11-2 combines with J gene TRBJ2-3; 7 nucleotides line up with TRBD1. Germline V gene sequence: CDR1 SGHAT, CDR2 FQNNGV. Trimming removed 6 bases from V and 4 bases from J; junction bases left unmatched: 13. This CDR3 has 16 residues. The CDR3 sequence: CASSPGQVGAADTQYF. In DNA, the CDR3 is TGTGCCAGCAGTCCAGGACAGGTGGGGGCCGCAGATACGCAGTATTTT.

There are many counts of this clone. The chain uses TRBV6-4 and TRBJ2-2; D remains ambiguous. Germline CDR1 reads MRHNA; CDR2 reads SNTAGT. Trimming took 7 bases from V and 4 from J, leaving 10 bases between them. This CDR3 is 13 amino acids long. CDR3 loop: CASTGSLTGELFF. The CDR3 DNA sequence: TGTGCCAGCACTGGGTCCCTCACCGGGGAGCTGTTTTTT.

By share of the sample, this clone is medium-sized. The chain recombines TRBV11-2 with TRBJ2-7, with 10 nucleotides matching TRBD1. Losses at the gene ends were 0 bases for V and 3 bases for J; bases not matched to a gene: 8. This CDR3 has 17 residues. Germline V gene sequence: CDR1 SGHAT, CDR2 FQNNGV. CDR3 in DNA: TGTGCCAGCAGCTTAGACTCGCCGGGACAGGGGAACTACGAGCAGTACTTC. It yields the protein CASSLDSPGQGNYEQYF.

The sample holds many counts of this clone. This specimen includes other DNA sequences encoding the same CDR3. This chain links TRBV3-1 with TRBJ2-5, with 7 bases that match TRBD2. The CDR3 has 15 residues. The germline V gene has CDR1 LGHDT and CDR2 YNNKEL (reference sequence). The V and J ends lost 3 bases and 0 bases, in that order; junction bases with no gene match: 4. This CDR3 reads CASSQYLADQETQYF. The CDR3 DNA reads TGTGCCAGCAGCCAGTACCTAGCGGACCAAGAGACCCAGTACTTC.

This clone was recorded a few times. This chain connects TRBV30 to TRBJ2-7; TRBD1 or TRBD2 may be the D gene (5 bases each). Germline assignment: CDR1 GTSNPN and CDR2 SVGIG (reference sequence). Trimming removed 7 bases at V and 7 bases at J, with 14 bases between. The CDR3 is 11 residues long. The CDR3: CAYLGVREQYF. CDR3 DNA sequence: TGTGCCTACTTGGGGGTTCGGGAGCAGTACTTC.

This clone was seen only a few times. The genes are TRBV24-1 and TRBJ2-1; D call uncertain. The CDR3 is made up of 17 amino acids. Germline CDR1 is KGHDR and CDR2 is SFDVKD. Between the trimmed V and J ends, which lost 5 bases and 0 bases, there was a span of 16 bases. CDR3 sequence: CATSGLYRHSSYNEQFF. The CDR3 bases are TGTGCCACCAGTGGATTATATCGCCACAGCTCCTACAATGAGCAGTTCTTC.

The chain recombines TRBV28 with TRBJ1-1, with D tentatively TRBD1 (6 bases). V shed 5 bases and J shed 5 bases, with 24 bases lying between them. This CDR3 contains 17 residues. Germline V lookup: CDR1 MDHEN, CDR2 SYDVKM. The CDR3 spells CASSLIQGSGEETEAFF. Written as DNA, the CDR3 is TGTGCCAGCAGTCTCATACAGGGTTCGGGGGAGGAGACTGAAGCTTTCTTT.

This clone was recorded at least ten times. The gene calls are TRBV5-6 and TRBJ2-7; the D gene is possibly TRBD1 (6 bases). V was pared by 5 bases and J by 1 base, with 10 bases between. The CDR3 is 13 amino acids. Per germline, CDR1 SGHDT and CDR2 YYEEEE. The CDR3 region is CASRRDTSYEQYF. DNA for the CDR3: TGTGCCAGCAGGAGGGACACGTCCTACGAGCAGTACTTC.

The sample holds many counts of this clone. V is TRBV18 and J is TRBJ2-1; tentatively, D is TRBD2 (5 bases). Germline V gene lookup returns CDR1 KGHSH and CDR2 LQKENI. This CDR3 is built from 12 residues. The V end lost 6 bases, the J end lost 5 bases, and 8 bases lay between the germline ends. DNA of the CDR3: TGTGCCAGCTCCCGGACTGACAATGAGCAGTTCTTC. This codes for CASSRTDNEQFF.

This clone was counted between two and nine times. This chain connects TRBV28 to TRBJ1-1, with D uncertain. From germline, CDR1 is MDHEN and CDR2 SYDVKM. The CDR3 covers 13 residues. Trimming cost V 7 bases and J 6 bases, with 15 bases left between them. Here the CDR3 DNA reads TGTGCCAGCAAGGATCAGGAAGTTGCTGAAGCTTTCTTT. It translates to CASKDQEVAEAFF.